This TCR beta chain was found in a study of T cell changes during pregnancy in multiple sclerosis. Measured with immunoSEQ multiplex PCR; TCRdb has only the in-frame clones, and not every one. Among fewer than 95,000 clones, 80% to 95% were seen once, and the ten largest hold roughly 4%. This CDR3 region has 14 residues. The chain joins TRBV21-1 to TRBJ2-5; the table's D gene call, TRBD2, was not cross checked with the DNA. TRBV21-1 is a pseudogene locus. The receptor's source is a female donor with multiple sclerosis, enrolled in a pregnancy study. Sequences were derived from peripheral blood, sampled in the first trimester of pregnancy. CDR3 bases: TGTGCCAGCAGCAAAGGACGGGAGGGAGAGACCCAGTACTTC. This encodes CASSKGREGETQYF.